The TCR beta chain under discussion was sequenced for a study of CD8 T cells in ankylosing spondylitis (dated by TCRdb to the late 2010s). Looking at the study overall: To find TCR variants linked to disease, the study profiled T cell receptor beta repertoires in ankylosing spondylitis patients and healthy donors. The whole study cohort included 108 healthy donors and 25 ankylosing spondylitis patients. Peripheral blood was sampled, and synovial fluid was also collected from ankylosing spondylitis patients.

At least ten counts were recorded for this clonotype. No antigen is known for it. One base away there is no much larger clone; base qualities are not given. The run used an Illumina HiSeq 2500. TCR beta libraries were prepared by quantitative 5'-RACE with molecular barcodes. The original pipeline was this. A new computational method, built on a probabilistic model of VDJ rearrangement, was used to identify disease-linked TCR variants. In TCRdb, the public reads were trimmed at Q25 with fastp and aligned with MiXCR, with productive beta chains retained. CDR3 protein sequences are deduplicated, and each keeps its most common genes and DNA. The V and J calls reflect TCRdb's pipeline rather than the authors' work. In all, the sample holds over 150,000 distinct CDR3 sequences, and about 20% of those were seen once. The ten biggest clones cover approximately 4.3% of the sample. What the study reported, not specific to this receptor: Some motif variants were previously reported in synovial fluid and blood of reactive arthritis patients, suggesting common disease-initiation mechanisms. The disease-linked clones showed a CD8+ phenotype and occurred at relatively low frequencies in peripheral blood. Blood from ankylosing spondylitis patients appeared to be characterized by a TCR beta motif composed of about 8 highly homologous amino acid variants. Significant enrichment of the disease-linked clones was reported in matched synovial fluid samples from ankylosing spondylitis patients.

The germline V gene (reference sequence) provides CDR1 LGHDT and CDR2 YNNKEL. V loses 3 bases at its end and J loses 14 bases; junction bases beyond the gene matches: 10. The CDR3, cysteine through phenylalanine, is 15 amino acids long. The only DNA kept is the CDR3, 45 bases in frame from the first base. The chain joins TRBV3-1 to TRBJ2-1; a stretch of 13 junction bases matches TRBD2. Material for sequencing was blood, either unsorted or a sorted T cell fraction (not recorded which). The origin of this receptor is a male donor aged 10 to 30 with ankylosing spondylitis or in good health (not recorded which). Donor details come from another sample of the same person, matched by shared clones. The CDR3 reads as follows: CASSHHPGLAGTKFF. The nucleotide sequence reads TGTGCCAGCAGCCACCATCCGGGACTAGCGGGAACGAAGTTCTTC.